The clone carrying this T cell receptor (beta chain) was counted between two and nine times. Antigen: not known. Time point denoted: newly diagnosed GD, antithyroid drugs for less than 3 months. PBMC RNA was the source of the TCR library. The data are from a study of regulatory T cells in long-lasting Graves disease. Study-wide results and caveats: Whereas roughly 1,000 public clonotypes were shared by new patients, persistent patients shared more, at a few thousand.

V lost 1 base and J lost 3; bases outside the gene matches: 3. Germline V gives CDR1 MDHEN, CDR2 SYDVKM. This CDR3 spans 14 amino acids. The TCR beta library used iRepertoire HTBI primers with Arm-PCR amplification of CDR3. From the multiplex PCR reads, TCRdb called clonotypes with MiXCR, one entry per CDR3 protein. In the table there are a few hundred thousand distinct CDR3 sequences, over 15% of which are singletons. These data also featured in a second study, about T cells in Graves' hyperthyroidism and ophthalmopathy.

The source of this sequence is a woman younger than 30 with Graves disease. Sequenced material: peripheral blood mononuclear cells (PBMCs), taken at new diagnosis, from a patient treated with antithyroid drugs. The chain employs TRBV28 and TRBJ2-7, with TRBD1 matching 7 bases. The CDR3 reads CASSLLGTVYEQYF. Written as DNA, the CDR3 is TGTGCCAGCAGTTTATTGGGGACAGTCTACGAGCAGTACTTC.